These 18 T cell receptor beta chains came from one sample sequenced in a study of a mutant IDH1 vaccine in newly diagnosed glioma. These receptors have no identified antigens. Method: immunoSEQ multiplex PCR; TCRdb's copy keeps in-frame clones and lacks some. The sample has roughly 28,000 clones, roughly three quarters seen once. Time point noted: week 5, during vaccination. Topical imiquimod was applied with each vaccine dose, which held 300 ug of mutant IDH1 20-mer peptide. The specimen comprised PBMCs, sampled from a glioma patient whose treatment included an IDH1 peptide vaccine. All receptors derive from a man in his forties with glioma. Some clones in this sample may be carry-over from other donors' samples.

This clone appeared a few times. V and J are TRBV7-6 and TRBJ1-1, with D perhaps matching TRBD1 (5 bases). The CDR3 length is 13 residues. V lost 0 bases and J 11 bases, leaving 13 bases between the germline ends. The germline CDR1 and CDR2 sequences are SGHVS and FNYEAQ. In nucleotides, the CDR3 is TGTGCCAGCAGCTTAGCTGAGCAGGGTAGGGCTTTCTTT. Residues: CASSLAEQGRAFF.

This clone appeared a single time. This chain links TRBV30 with TRBJ2-5, with 9 bases identical to TRBD2. The V gene end was trimmed by 2 bases and the J gene end by 4 bases; junction bases not matched to a gene: 17. This CDR3 is built from 18 residues. From germline, CDR1 is GTSNPN and CDR2 SVGIG (reference sequence). The CDR3 reads CAWSLWKRGEWIRETQYF. CDR3 nucleotide sequence: TGTGCCTGGAGTCTATGGAAGCGGGGGGAATGGATTCGAGAGACCCAGTACTTC.

This chain uses TRBV2 with TRBJ1-6; no clear D gene. This CDR3 contains 12 residues. Trimming cost V 1 base and J 9 bases, with 4 bases left between them. The germline V gene encodes CDR1 SNHLY and CDR2 FYNNEI. The chain's CDR3 is CASSEGASPLHF. The CDR3 bases are TGTGCCAGCAGTGAAGGGGCTTCACCCCTCCACTTT.

The chain combines TRBV13 with TRBJ1-2; D is uncertain. The V and J ends lost 2 bases and 8 bases respectively, with 12 bases between them. From germline, CDR1 is PRHDT and CDR2 FYEKMQ (reference sequence). The CDR3 totals 13 residues. The chain's CDR3 is CASSLTSGRGYTF. CDR3 DNA: TGTGCCAGCAGCTTAACGTCGGGTAGGGGCTACACCTTC.

The chain recombines TRBV6-5 with TRBJ2-7, with D perhaps matching TRBD1 (6 bases). Trimming removed 3 bases from V and 3 bases from J, with 18 bases in between. The CDR3 consists of 16 residues. Germline V lookup: CDR1 MNHEY, CDR2 SVGAGI. CDR3 DNA: TGTGCCAGCAGTTATTCGAGGGACAATGGAGACTACGAGCAGTACTTC. Translated, it gives CASSYSRDNGDYEQYF.

This chain uses TRBV4-1 with TRBJ1-5; tentative D call: TRBD1 (5 bases). CDR1 MGHRA and CDR2 YSYEKL come from the germline V gene. V gave up 1 base and J gave up 3 bases, with 7 bases separating them. This CDR3 contains 14 residues. This CDR3 reads CASSQVGDNQPQHF. Written as DNA, the CDR3 is TGCGCCAGCAGCCAAGTAGGGGACAATCAGCCCCAGCATTTT.

This clone occurred a few times. This chain's CDR3 is CASSAHGSDTEAFF. Here the CDR3 DNA reads TGTGCCAGCAGTGCCCATGGCAGTGACACTGAAGCTTTCTTT. The chain recombines TRBV25-1 with TRBJ1-1; D is undetermined. The CDR3 is made up of 14 amino acids. Germline V lookup: CDR1 MGHDK, CDR2 SYGVNS. Trimming shortened V by 4 bases and J by 3 bases, and 12 bases separated the two germline ends.

The J gene is TRBJ2-3, the V gene TRBV5-1; D not certain. Trimming cost V 5 bases and J 0 bases, with 13 bases left between them. Germline CDR1 is SGHRS and CDR2 is YFSETQ. The CDR3 length is 15 residues. DNA of the CDR3: TGCGCCAGCAGTTTCGATCTCCCTAGCACAGATACGCAGTATTTT. Translation: CASSFDLPSTDTQYF.

This sequence joins TRBV30 and TRBJ2-5, with D possibly called TRBD1 or TRBD2 (6 bases each). The CDR3 has 16 amino acids. Germline loops: CDR1 GTSNPN, CDR2 SVGIG (reference sequence). V lost 0 bases to trimming and J lost 5 bases, with 19 bases between them. The CDR3 sequence is CAWSVGGGTHGETQYF. CDR3 in DNA: TGTGCCTGGAGTGTAGGAGGGGGAACACATGGTGAGACCCAGTACTTC.

V usage is TRBV14 and J usage is TRBJ1-5, with TRBD1 as a possible D gene (6 bases). The germline CDR1 and CDR2 sequences are SGHDN and FVKESK. This CDR3 contains 16 residues. V was cut by 1 base and J by 0 bases, with 10 bases left in between. CDR3 protein: CASSQGTAHSNQPQHF. The CDR3 DNA sequence: TGTGCCAGCAGCCAAGGGACAGCGCATAGCAATCAGCCCCAGCATTTT. The full variable domain, with the rest looked up from reference TRBV14 and TRBJ1-5, is EAGVTQFPSHSVIEKGQTVTLRCDPISGHDNLYWYRRVMGKEIKFLLHFVKESKQDESGMPNNRFLAERTGGTYSTLKVQPAELEDSGVYFCASSQGTAHSNQPQHFGDGTRLSIL.

This clone came up a few times. The chain has TRBV5-1 and TRBJ1-1; 9 bases line up with TRBD1. The CDR3 covers 14 residues. Per germline, CDR1 SGHRS and CDR2 YFSETQ. Germline trimming cut 6 bases from V and 3 bases from J; bases unmatched to any gene: 6. In nucleotides, the CDR3 is TGCGCCAGCAAAAGACAGGGGGGGGACACTGAAGCTTTCTTT. It is translated as CASKRQGGDTEAFF.

This clone was seen only once. The CDR3 here is CASSLSAAVGNEQYF. CDR3 coding DNA: TGTGCCAGCAGTTTGTCGGCGGCCGTGGGGAACGAGCAGTACTTC. This rearrangement joins TRBV7-2 to TRBJ2-7; D gene uncertain. Germline loops: CDR1 SGHTA, CDR2 FQGNSA. V dropped 6 bases and J dropped 5 bases, with 20 bases sitting between them. This CDR3 comprises 15 residues.

This chain uses TRBV7-2 with TRBJ2-1, with D possibly called TRBD1 or TRBD2 (5 bases each). This CDR3 is 18 amino acids long. Germline loops: CDR1 SGHTA, CDR2 FQGNSA. V lost 1 base and J lost 6, with 22 bases in between. The CDR3 is CASSLDSGTAGGANEQFF. CDR3 sequence (DNA): TGTGCCAGCAGCTTAGATTCCGGGACCGCCGGCGGTGCCAATGAGCAGTTCTTC.

The V gene is TRBV28, the J gene TRBJ2-7; D is unclear. This CDR3 spans 15 amino acids. Trimming shortened V by 5 bases and J by 7 bases, and 21 bases separated the two germline ends. CDR1 MDHEN and CDR2 SYDVKM come from the germline V gene. The CDR3 DNA reads as TGTGCCAGCAGTCATGGGGTAGGGTTTAAATGGGAGCAGTACTTC. It yields the protein CASSHGVGFKWEQYF.

The genes are TRBV19 and TRBJ2-6; D is possibly TRBD1 (5 bases). This CDR3 spans 18 amino acids. Germline V lookup: CDR1 LNHDA, CDR2 SQIVND (reference sequence). V gave up 3 bases and J gave up 1 base, with 16 bases separating them. CDR3 DNA sequence: TGTGCCAGTAGTATTCCCGGCAGGGTAACGTCTGGGGCCAACGTCCTGACTTTC. Its translation: CASSIPGRVTSGANVLTF.

This clone was counted a single time. This chain links TRBV4-3 with TRBJ2-2, with D tentatively TRBD2 (5 bases). This CDR3 spans 16 amino acids. With 0 bases removed from V and 6 bases from J, the gap between germline ends came to 14 bases. Germline CDR1 is LGHNA and CDR2 is YSLEER. The CDR3 nucleotides read TGCGCCAGCAGCCAAGATCCCGAGGGTTCATCCGGGGAGCTGTTTTTT. Its translation is CASSQDPEGSSGELFF.

The rearrangement uses TRBV9 and TRBJ1-1; D possibly corresponds to TRBD1 (6 bases). This CDR3 has 14 amino acids. CDR1 SGDLS and CDR2 YYNGEE come from the germline V gene. V was clipped by 4 bases and J by 3 bases, with 13 bases between them. The chain's CDR3 is CASSYGQPDTEAFF. DNA for the CDR3: TGTGCCAGCAGCTATGGACAGCCGGACACTGAAGCTTTCTTT.

The chain has TRBV19 and TRBJ2-7, with TRBD2 matching 13 bases. This CDR3 has 16 residues. The germline gives CDR1 LNHDA, CDR2 SQIVND (reference sequence). J was trimmed by 5 bases and V by 4 bases; bases with no gene match: 8. CDR3 in amino acids: CASSRRLAGGVNEQYF. DNA of the CDR3: TGTGCCAGTAGTAGGAGACTAGCGGGGGGTGTCAACGAGCAGTACTTC.